This T cell receptor beta chain was found in a study of early T cells in non-severe SARS-CoV-2 infection. Study results and limitations: There was a bias toward anti-spike CD8 responses in VDJdb matching, which missed private and CD4 specificities.

Individual cDNA molecules were tagged with unique molecular identifiers. In TCRdb, the 5' RACE reads were re-called with MiXCR into one record per CDR3 protein. The data show about 67,000 distinct CDR3 sequences, around a tenth seen once. Remarks on this clonotype: Its antigen is not identified.

This clonotype originated in an adult who was a healthcare worker with PCR-confirmed SARS-CoV-2 infection or an uninfected control (not recorded which). Sequenced: whole blood.

The CDR3 DNA reads TGTGCCAGCAGCCCCGGGACTAGCGTCTACGAGCAGTACTTC. Translating gives CASSPGTSVYEQYF. The rearrangement joins TRBV7-9 to TRBJ2-7, with 10 bases that match TRBD2. Trimming cost V 5 bases and J 3 bases; bases outside gene matches: 4. Germline CDR1 is SEHNR and CDR2 is FQNEAQ (reference sequence). The CDR3 sequence is 14 residues long.